The rows below give T cell receptor beta chains drawn from one sample of a study of OX40 agonist ivuxolimab in advanced cancers. The method was immunoSEQ multiplex PCR; TCRdb's version includes in-frame clones alone and lacks a portion of them. The sample consists of 57,000 or so clones, more than 80% of them appearing once. Sequencing was performed on CD4+ or CD8+ T cells sorted from blood, taken in a trial of the OX40 agonist ivuxolimab. The source is an adult with an advanced solid tumor such as melanoma, head and neck, liver or kidney cancer. CDR3s include the opening cysteine and the closing phenylalanine or tryptophan. The D gene is left open where the match is weak. Clone sizes are given selectively: once, few, many, or a class where the clone is expanded.

d_call: NA; clone_size: NA; j_call: TRBJ2-1; v_call: TRBV5-1; cdr3_nt: TGCGCCAGCAGCTTGAGGTCGGACCTGGGCAATGAGCAGTTCTTC; cdr3_aa: CASSLRSDLGNEQFF
d_call: NA; clone_size: NA; j_call: TRBJ1-1; v_call: TRBV20-1; cdr3_nt: TGCAGTGCTAGCTTGAACACTGAAGCTTTCTTT; cdr3_aa: CSASLNTEAFF
d_call: TRBD1; clone_size: once; j_call: TRBJ1-2; v_call: TRBV7-6; cdr3_nt: TGTGCCAGCAGCTTAGCGACGGCCGGGACAGGGAGTCGCTACACCTTC; cdr3_aa: CASSLATAGTGSRYTF
d_call: TRBD2; clone_size: NA; j_call: TRBJ2-3; v_call: TRBV7-3; cdr3_nt: TGTGCCAGCAGCTCCCGAGGAGCGGGAGACGCAGATACGCAGTATTTT; cdr3_aa: CASSSRGAGDADTQYF
d_call: TRBD2; clone_size: NA; j_call: TRBJ2-7; v_call: TRBV28; cdr3_nt: TGTGCCAGCAGTTTCTTGGGCTTCCGGGGGGAGGCCTACGAGCAGTACTTC; cdr3_aa: CASSFLGFRGEAYEQYF
d_call: NA; clone_size: few; j_call: TRBJ2-5; v_call: TRBV18; cdr3_nt: TGTGCCAGCTCACCAACTAGCTCAGGGACCCAGTACTTC; cdr3_aa: CASSPTSSGTQYF
d_call: TRBD1; clone_size: NA; j_call: TRBJ1-4; v_call: TRBV7-9; cdr3_nt: TGTGCCAGCAGCAAGACCGGGACAGAAAGTGAAAAACTGTTTTTT; cdr3_aa: CASSKTGTESEKLFF
d_call: TRBD2; clone_size: NA; j_call: TRBJ2-3; v_call: TRBV5-1; cdr3_nt: TGCGCCAGCAGCTACGGGACTAGCGGTGATACGCAGTATTTT; cdr3_aa: CASSYGTSGDTQYF
d_call: NA; clone_size: NA; j_call: TRBJ2-5; v_call: TRBV7-7; cdr3_nt: TGTGCTAGCAGCTTACGGGTCAGGGAGACCCAGTACTTC; cdr3_aa: CASSLRVRETQYF
d_call: NA; clone_size: NA; j_call: TRBJ2-7; v_call: TRBV11-3; cdr3_nt: TGTGCCAGCAGCTTTAACATTTTAGGCGAGCAGTACTTC; cdr3_aa: CASSFNILGEQYF
d_call: NA; clone_size: NA; j_call: TRBJ1-6; v_call: TRBV11-1; cdr3_nt: TGTGCCAGCAGCCCTGGGGGCACGGCTATTGGATCCCTCCACTTT; cdr3_aa: CASSPGGTAIGSLHF
d_call: TRBD2; clone_size: NA; j_call: TRBJ2-7; v_call: TRBV7-8; cdr3_nt: TGTGCCAGCAGTTATAGCGGGAGGGAGCAGTACTTC; cdr3_aa: CASSYSGREQYF
d_call: NA; clone_size: NA; j_call: TRBJ2-3; v_call: TRBV9; cdr3_nt: TGTGCCAGCCCCGCGGGACGGACAGATACGCAGTATTTT; cdr3_aa: CASPAGRTDTQYF
d_call: TRBD2; clone_size: NA; j_call: TRBJ2-1; v_call: TRBV6-1; cdr3_nt: TGTGCCAGCAGTGACCCGGGACTAGCGGGAGATGAGCAGTTCTTC; cdr3_aa: CASSDPGLAGDEQFF
d_call: NA; clone_size: NA; j_call: TRBJ1-1; v_call: TRBV19; cdr3_nt: TGTGCCAGTAGTGCCCCAGCTATGAACACTGAAGCTTTCTTT; cdr3_aa: CASSAPAMNTEAFF
d_call: TRBD2; clone_size: NA; j_call: TRBJ2-1; v_call: TRBV7-9; cdr3_nt: TGTGCCAGCAGCCTAGGGACTAGCGGGAGAGGAGAGCAGTTCTTC; cdr3_aa: CASSLGTSGRGEQFF
d_call: TRBD2; clone_size: NA; j_call: TRBJ2-5; v_call: TRBV9; cdr3_nt: TGTGCCAGCAGCGTAGGGAGCGGGAAGGTCCAAGAGACCCAGTACTTC; cdr3_aa: CASSVGSGKVQETQYF
d_call: TRBD2; clone_size: NA; j_call: TRBJ2-1; v_call: TRBV19; cdr3_nt: TGTGCCAGTAGTTTGGGGCTAGCGGCATCCTACAATGAGCAGTTCTTC; cdr3_aa: CASSLGLAASYNEQFF
d_call: TRBD1; clone_size: NA; j_call: TRBJ2-1; v_call: TRBV2; cdr3_nt: TGTGCCAGCAGGGCCGGGACAGGGTTGCACAATGAGCAGTTCTTC; cdr3_aa: CASRAGTGLHNEQFF
d_call: TRBD1; clone_size: NA; j_call: TRBJ2-1; v_call: TRBV29-1; cdr3_nt: TGCAGCCCCGACAGGGTCGGGTACAATGAGCAGTTCTTC; cdr3_aa: CSPDRVGYNEQFF
d_call: NA; clone_size: NA; j_call: TRBJ2-5; v_call: TRBV11-3; cdr3_nt: TGTGCCAGCAGCTTACGGTTTCAAGAGACCCAGTACTTC; cdr3_aa: CASSLRFQETQYF
d_call: NA; clone_size: NA; j_call: TRBJ2-5; v_call: TRBV7-6; cdr3_nt: TGTGCCAGCAGCTTCGATCCCCAAGAGACCCAGTACTTC; cdr3_aa: CASSFDPQETQYF
d_call: NA; clone_size: NA; j_call: TRBJ1-2; v_call: TRBV11-2; cdr3_nt: TGTGCCAGCAGCTTAGTGCTGGGATATGGCTACACCTTC; cdr3_aa: CASSLVLGYGYTF
d_call: TRBD2; clone_size: NA; j_call: TRBJ2-1; v_call: TRBV15; cdr3_nt: TGTGCCACCAGCAGTGGCGTAGTTTTTGCGCCCAGCGGGGGTGAGCAGTTCTTC; cdr3_aa: CATSSGVVFAPSGGEQFF
d_call: NA; clone_size: NA; j_call: TRBJ1-3; v_call: TRBV10-3; cdr3_nt: TGTGCCATCAGTGGGGGCTTCGGAAACACCATATATTTT; cdr3_aa: CAISGGFGNTIYF
d_call: TRBD2; clone_size: few; j_call: TRBJ2-4; v_call: TRBV14; cdr3_nt: TGTGCCAGCAGCCGCCAAGCTAGCGGAAACATTCAGTACTTC; cdr3_aa: CASSRQASGNIQYF
d_call: NA; clone_size: NA; j_call: TRBJ2-3; v_call: TRBV27; cdr3_nt: TGTGCCAGCAGTTTTTGGGGGGTAGATACGCAGTATTTT; cdr3_aa: CASSFWGVDTQYF
d_call: NA; clone_size: NA; j_call: TRBJ2-3; v_call: TRBV20-1; cdr3_nt: TGCAGTGCTAGAGTTCCCGGTACGCAGTATTTT; cdr3_aa: CSARVPGTQYF
d_call: TRBD1; clone_size: NA; j_call: TRBJ2-7; v_call: TRBV28; cdr3_nt: TGTGCCAGCAGTCCGACCGGGACAGGCCACTACGAGCAGTACTTC; cdr3_aa: CASSPTGTGHYEQYF
d_call: NA; clone_size: NA; j_call: TRBJ2-1; v_call: TRBV20-1; cdr3_nt: TGCAGTGCTCTGAAGAATGAGCAGTTCTTC; cdr3_aa: CSALKNEQFF
d_call: NA; clone_size: once; j_call: TRBJ2-7; v_call: TRBV7-2; cdr3_nt: TGTGCCAGCAGCTTAGACCTACGCTCCTACGAGCAGTACTTC; cdr3_aa: CASSLDLRSYEQYF
d_call: NA; clone_size: NA; j_call: TRBJ1-2; v_call: TRBV7-9; cdr3_nt: TGTGCCAGCACCGAAGGGGGGGATGGCTACACCTTC; cdr3_aa: CASTEGGDGYTF
d_call: TRBD2; clone_size: NA; j_call: TRBJ2-7; v_call: TRBV5-6; cdr3_nt: TGTGCCAGCAGAGACACCTCTCGGACTAGCGGGAGAAGGTACGAGCAGTACTTC; cdr3_aa: CASRDTSRTSGRRYEQYF
d_call: NA; clone_size: few; j_call: TRBJ2-7; v_call: TRBV7-2; cdr3_nt: TGTGCCAGCAGCTACCGAGTTTTGGGGAGTTCCGGTTACGAGCAGTACTTC; cdr3_aa: CASSYRVLGSSGYEQYF
d_call: TRBD1; clone_size: NA; j_call: TRBJ2-2; v_call: TRBV7-2; cdr3_nt: TGTGCCAGCAGCCCGCGACAGGGGTCCGGGGAGCTGTTTTTT; cdr3_aa: CASSPRQGSGELFF
d_call: TRBD1; clone_size: NA; j_call: TRBJ2-3; v_call: TRBV19; cdr3_nt: TGTGCCAGTAGTTGGGACAGGGTCGTAGATACGCAGTATTTT; cdr3_aa: CASSWDRVVDTQYF
d_call: NA; clone_size: once; j_call: TRBJ2-7; v_call: TRBV5-6; cdr3_nt: TGTGCCAGCAGCTTGGGGGGTTACGAGCAGTACTTC; cdr3_aa: CASSLGGYEQYF
d_call: NA; clone_size: NA; j_call: TRBJ1-2; v_call: TRBV11-1; cdr3_nt: TGTGCCAGCAGCTCCGGACCTCAATCTAACTATGGCTACACCTTC; cdr3_aa: CASSSGPQSNYGYTF
d_call: NA; clone_size: NA; j_call: TRBJ2-7; v_call: TRBV10-3; cdr3_nt: TGTGCCATCAGTGACAGGGCTCCCTACGAGCAGTACTTC; cdr3_aa: CAISDRAPYEQYF
d_call: TRBD1; clone_size: NA; j_call: TRBJ1-3; v_call: TRBV18; cdr3_nt: TGTGCCAGCTCACGCGACAGGGCGAAAGGCAACACCATATATTTT; cdr3_aa: CASSRDRAKGNTIYF